The clone carrying this T cell receptor (beta chain) has only a few counts. Its antigen is currently unknown. The sample belongs to a study of vaccination effects on CD4 cells after COVID-19. In the study overall: Sample provision by two convalescent patients occurred 16 days and one week before vaccination. Study conclusions and caveats: Clones of infection and vaccine origin contracted markedly late after vaccination.

The protocol was immunoSEQ multiplex PCR, while the TCRdb copy is restricted to in-frame clones and leaves out a portion. The sample lists more than 35,000 clones; roughly 70% were seen once. The germline V gene has CDR1 SGHDT and CDR2 YYEEEE. With 1 base removed from V and 2 bases from J, the gap between germline ends came to 1 base. The CDR3 consists of 12 residues. Peptide-pool stimulation followed by sequencing identified expanded antigen-specific CD4+ clonotypes in the ViraFEST assay. Following culture for roughly 10 days, CD4+ T cells were isolated. From March to December 2020, the person had a SARS-CoV-2 infection that was confirmed by PCR.

Specimen: CD4+ T cells from PBMCs cultured with a peptide pool, collected before COVID-19 vaccination. This chain connects TRBV5-6 to TRBJ1-3; no definite D call. This clonotype originated in a human donor who had a prior SARS-CoV-2 infection. CDR3 bases: TGTGCCAGCAGCTTGACTGGAAACACCATATATTTT. Its translation is CASSLTGNTIYF.